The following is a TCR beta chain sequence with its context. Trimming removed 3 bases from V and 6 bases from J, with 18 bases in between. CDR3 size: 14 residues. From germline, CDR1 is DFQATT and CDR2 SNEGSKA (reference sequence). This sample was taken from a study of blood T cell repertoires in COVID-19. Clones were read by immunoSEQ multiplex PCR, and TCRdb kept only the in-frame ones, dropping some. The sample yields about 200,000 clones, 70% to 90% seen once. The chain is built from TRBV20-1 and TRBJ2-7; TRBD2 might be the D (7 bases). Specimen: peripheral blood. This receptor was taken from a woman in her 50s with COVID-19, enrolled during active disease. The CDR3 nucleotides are TGCAGTGCTAGTTCTCAGGGGAGGGAGACCGAGCAGTACTTC. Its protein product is CSASSQGRETEQYF.